This T cell receptor (beta chain) was documented in a study of liver allograft versus peripheral blood T cells. Study-wide background: Transplanted-liver and recipient peripheral blood T cell receptor repertoires were compared. Whole-study results and caveats: Peripheral blood reportedly held T cell receptor repertoires that differed from those inside liver allografts.

Relative to its sample, this clonotype is medium-sized. Its antigen is not known. The V segment lost 5 bases and the J segment 9 bases; nucleotides outside the gene matches: 13. The CDR3 is 15 amino acids. Germline loops: CDR1 MNHEY, CDR2 SMNVEV (reference sequence). TCRdb analysed the reads with MiXCR anew, one entry per CDR3 protein. Among around 810 distinct CDR3 sequences listed, approximately 15% were seen once. The J gene is TRBJ2-1, the V gene TRBV27; 7 bases are shared with TRBD1. This receptor was taken from a human patient who had a liver transplant. The graft donor may have given rise to some T cells. CDR3 region: CASSLPTTGYGEQFF. In DNA, the CDR3 is TGTGCCAGCAGTCTACCTACGACAGGGTACGGTGAGCAGTTCTTC.